This TCR beta chain was identified in a study of cytotoxic CD8 clonotypes in ibrutinib-treated CLL. General observations from the study: Private clonotypes, not public ones, expanded at ibrutinib response.

Produced via immunoSEQ multiplex PCR; TCRdb's table is partial and in-frame only. The repertoire holds 130,000 or so clones, about 79% seen once, with about 13% in the top ten. This clone was counted only a few times. No antigen is known for it. CDR3 length: 14 residues. Trimming removed 7 bases at V and 3 bases at J, with 15 bases between. The germline V gene encodes CDR1 MNHEY and CDR2 SVGAGI. Sequenced here: PBMCs, sampled after 12 months of ibrutinib treatment. This rearrangement joins TRBV6-5 to TRBJ1-1, with TRBD1 as a possible D gene (5 bases). The clonotype comes from a human donor with chronic lymphocytic leukemia. The CDR3 bases are TGTGCCAGCACCCCGACAGCCCGGGACACTGAAGCTTTCTTT. Protein sequence: CASTPTARDTEAFF.